This T cell receptor (beta chain) was captured in a study of blood T cells in healthy people across ages. The V and J ends lost 3 bases and 2 bases, in that order; junction bases with no gene match: 5. Per the germline V gene, CDR1 is SGHAT and CDR2 is FQNNGV. The CDR3 loop spans 15 amino acids. A sample-barcoded 5' primer and a J-beta primer mix were used in a second PCR of roughly 7 to 11 cycles. TCRdb redid the calling of the 5' RACE reads with MiXCR, one entry per CDR3 protein. The sample lists around 900,000 distinct CDR3 sequences; 51% were seen once. V and J are TRBV11-2 and TRBJ2-7; TRBD2 matches 9 bases. Sequencing used blood. The TCR sequence derives from a woman aged 60-70 years in good health. As DNA, the CDR3 is TGTGCCAGCAGCTTGTTAAGCGGGAGGACCTACGAGCAGTACTTC. Translated: CASSLLSGRTYEQYF.